Each of the 32 T cell receptor beta chains below was sequenced from the same sample in a study of blood T cell repertoires in COVID-19. Sequencing was performed with immunoSEQ multiplex PCR; in TCRdb, only in-frame clones are kept and a portion is missing. The sample lists tens of thousands of clones, approximately 80% occurring once. Sequenced: peripheral blood. The receptor source for this set is a man in his 70s with active COVID-19.

The rearrangement uses TRBV19 and TRBJ2-2; 8 bases map to TRBD2. The V and J ends lost 8 bases and 1 base, in that order; junction bases with no gene match: 9. Germline CDR1 reads LNHDA; CDR2 reads SQIVND (reference sequence). This CDR3 has 16 residues. CDR3 amino acids: CASSRGGGMNTGELFF. CDR3 coding DNA: TGTGCCAGTTCCCGGGGCGGGGGGATGAACACCGGGGAGCTGTTTTTT.

The J gene is TRBJ2-3, the V gene TRBV5-1; D is uncertain. Trimming left V 1 base short and J 1 base short, with 4 bases between. The germline gives CDR1 SGHRS, CDR2 YFSETQ. CDR3 size: 13 residues. The CDR3 DNA reads as TGCGCCAGCAGCTTGTCCGGCACAGATACGCAGTATTTT. Protein product: CASSLSGTDTQYF. The variable domain in full, completed from reference TRBV5-1 and TRBJ2-3, reads KAGVTQTPRYLIKTRGQQVTLSCSPISGHRSVSWYQQTPGQGLQFLFEYFSETQRNKGNFPGRFSGRQFSNSRSEMNVSTLELGDSALYLCASSLSGTDTQYFGPGTRLTVL.

The CDR3 nucleotides read TGTGCCAGCAGCCTGGGACAGGGGGACGGGGAGCTGTTTTTT. This sequence encodes CASSLGQGDGELFF. The chain has TRBV4-2 and TRBJ2-2, with TRBD1 matching over 11 bases. From germline, CDR1 is LGHNA and CDR2 YNFKEQ. The CDR3 runs 14 residues. J gave up 7 bases and V 4 bases, and 2 bases lay outside the gene matches.

The J gene is TRBJ2-3, the V gene TRBV5-1, with D possibly matching TRBD2 (5 bases). The V gene lost 0 bases and the J gene lost 5 bases, with 19 bases spanning the gap. Germline V CDR1 and CDR2: SGHRS, YFSETQ. This CDR3 has 17 amino acids. CDR3 residues: CASSLAFSAGGRDTQYF. As DNA, the CDR3 is TGCGCCAGCAGCTTGGCCTTCTCGGCGGGCGGGCGAGATACGCAGTATTTT.

V gene TRBV6-4 combines with J gene TRBJ2-1; perhaps TRBD2 as D (6 bases). The CDR3 length is 18 residues. V was clipped by 0 bases and J by 6 bases, with 21 bases between them. From germline, CDR1 is MRHNA and CDR2 SNTAGT. The CDR3 DNA is TGTGCCAGCAGTGACTCGCGGACGGTAGCGGACCTACGCAATGAGCAGTTCTTC. It codes for CASSDSRTVADLRNEQFF.

The chain uses TRBV2 and TRBJ1-1, with TRBD1 matching over 11 bases. The germline gives CDR1 SNHLY, CDR2 FYNNEI. The CDR3 consists of 15 residues. The trim removed 8 bases at V and 3 bases at J, leaving 8 bases unmatched. As DNA, the CDR3 is TGTGCCAGCTCGGACAGGGGGCGAGGGGACACTGAAGCTTTCTTT. Translation: CASSDRGRGDTEAFF.

The CDR3 sequence is CASSLVVTGGETQYF. CDR3 nucleotides: TGTGCCAGCAGCTTGGTGGTGACAGGGGGCGAGACCCAGTACTTC. The chain combines TRBV7-9 with TRBJ2-5; the match to TRBD1 covers 10 bases. This CDR3 comprises 15 residues. Germline loops: CDR1 SEHNR, CDR2 FQNEAQ (reference sequence). With V trimmed by 3 bases and J by 5 bases, 6 bases remained unmatched.

This clone was seen a handful of times. This chain connects TRBV2 to TRBJ1-4, with D maybe TRBD1 (6 bases). V was pared by 6 bases and J by 12 bases, with 11 bases between. This CDR3 is 11 amino acids long. Germline V lookup: CDR1 SNHLY, CDR2 FYNNEI. CDR3 protein: CASRDPGELFF. In DNA, the CDR3 is TGTGCCAGCAGGGACCCAGGGGAACTGTTTTTT.

This clone was recorded once. This chain uses TRBV2 with TRBJ1-1; 7 positions match TRBD1. The germline V gene has CDR1 SNHLY and CDR2 FYNNEI. With V trimmed by 5 bases and J by 1 base, 10 bases remained unmatched. The CDR3 has 16 amino acids. The DNA for the CDR3 is TGTGCCAGCAGTTATTATGGACAGGTTCAGAACACTGAAGCTTTCTTT. Amino acids: CASSYYGQVQNTEAFF. Complete variable domain (other parts from reference TRBV2 and TRBJ1-1): EPEVTQTPSHQVTQMGQEVILRCVPISNHLYFYWYRQILGQKVEFLVSFYNNEISEKSEIFDDQFSVERPDGSNFTLKIRSTKLEDSAMYFCASSYYGQVQNTEAFFGQGTRLTVV.

The chain uses TRBV5-4 and TRBJ1-1, with a weak D call TRBD1 (6 bases). Trimming took off 3 bases at V and 6 bases at J, with 12 bases between the two ends. The CDR3 extends over 13 amino acids. Germline loops: CDR1 SGHNT, CDR2 YYREEE (reference sequence). CDR3 loop: CASSSQGMAEAFF. For the CDR3, the DNA is TGTGCCAGCAGCTCACAGGGAATGGCTGAAGCTTTCTTT.

The chain joins TRBV6-2 or TRBV6-3 to TRBJ1-6; D not resolved. Germline V gives CDR1 MNHEY, CDR2 SVGEGT. Between the trimmed V and J ends, which lost 2 bases and 9 bases, there was a span of 5 bases. The CDR3 runs to 12 residues. The CDR3 is CASSYTSSPLHF. The CDR3 nucleotides are TGTGCCAGCAGTTACACCAGTTCACCCCTCCACTTT.

V usage is TRBV30 and J usage is TRBJ2-2; 9 nucleotides line up with TRBD1. Losses at the gene ends were 3 bases for V and 5 bases for J; bases not matched to a gene: 7. The CDR3 extends over 15 amino acids. Germline V gives CDR1 GTSNPN, CDR2 SVGIG (reference sequence). CDR3 amino acids: CAWRPRDRVTGELFF. The CDR3 nucleotides read TGTGCCTGGAGACCCCGGGACAGGGTAACCGGGGAGCTGTTTTTT. The whole variable domain, remainder taken from reference TRBV30 and TRBJ2-2, is SQTIHQWPATLVQPVGSPLSLECTVEGTSNPNLYWYRQAAGRGLQLLFYSVGIGQISSEVPQNLSASRPQDRQFILSSKKLLLSDSGFYLCAWRPRDRVTGELFFGEGSRLTVL.

The chain has TRBV7-2 and TRBJ2-7, with 9 bases aligning to TRBD2. V trimming: 0 bases; J trimming: 6 bases; junction bases outside the gene matches: 12. Germline values: CDR1 SGHTA, CDR2 FQGNSA. This CDR3 is 17 amino acids long. CDR3 loop: CASSLASSGGPRGEQYF. As DNA, the CDR3 is TGTGCCAGCAGCTTAGCGTCCAGCGGGGGGCCCCGGGGCGAGCAGTACTTC.

The genes are TRBV11-2 and TRBJ2-6; the D gene is possibly TRBD1 (7 bases). This CDR3 contains 17 residues. Trimming took 2 bases from V and 0 from J, leaving 11 bases between them. CDR1 is SGHAT and CDR2 is FQNNGV in the germline V gene. The CDR3, as DNA: TGTGCCAGCAGCTTATACAGGGGAGGCTCTGGGGCCAACGTCCTGACTTTC. It translates to CASSLYRGGSGANVLTF. Based on the CDR3 plus reference TRBV11-2 and TRBJ2-6, the full variable domain is EAGVAQSPRYKIIEKRQSVAFWCNPISGHATLYWYQQILGQGPKLLIQFQNNGVVDDSQLPKDRFSAERLKGVDSTLKIQPAKLEDSAVYLCASSLYRGGSGANVLTFGAGSRLTVL.

The chain links TRBV3-1 (or the pseudogene TRBV3-2) to TRBJ1-1; D not resolved. Germline values: CDR1 LGHDT, CDR2 YNNKEL (reference sequence). The V end lost 5 bases, the J end lost 10 bases, and 17 bases lay between the germline ends. The CDR3 is made up of 13 amino acids. The CDR3 bases are TGTGCCAGCAGCGACGCGAACCTAGGCAGAGCTTTCTTT. Its translation: CASSDANLGRAFF.

The V call is TRBV9, the J call TRBJ2-7; possibly TRBD2 for D (6 bases). The CDR3 has 17 amino acids. Germline values: CDR1 SGDLS, CDR2 YYNGEE. Trimming cost V 0 bases and J 1 base, with 17 bases left between them. The CDR3 DNA sequence: TGTGCCAGCAGCGTAGCTCCGGGTCCCCGGGGGTCCTACGAGCAGTACTTC. It specifies CASSVAPGPRGSYEQYF.

The chain joins TRBV4-2 to TRBJ2-1; D is perhaps TRBD1 (5 bases). V was pared by 4 bases and J by 8 bases, with 12 bases between. The CDR3 covers 13 residues. Germline CDR1 reads LGHNA; CDR2 reads YNFKEQ. The CDR3 sequence: CASSPVGQDEQFF. The CDR3 DNA sequence: TGTGCCAGCAGCCCGGTGGGGCAGGATGAGCAGTTCTTC.

The V and J genes are TRBV24-1 and TRBJ1-2, with no clear D. This CDR3 spans 11 amino acids. The germline V and J ends were trimmed by 3 bases and 8 bases, with 6 bases remaining between them. Germline CDR1 is KGHDR and CDR2 is SFDVKD. CDR3 sequence reads: CATSDNKGYTF. DNA for the CDR3: TGTGCCACCAGTGATAACAAGGGCTACACCTTC.

V and J are TRBV9 and TRBJ1-5; 8 nucleotides match TRBD1. V trimming: 3 bases; J trimming: 5 bases; junction bases outside the gene matches: 7. Germline-derived CDR1 and CDR2 are SGDLS and YYNGEE. CDR3 length equals 15 residues. The CDR3 DNA follows: TGTGCCAGCAGCGCCACCGGACAGGGTCATCAGCCCCAGCATTTT. It translates to CASSATGQGHQPQHF.

This clone has a single count. The chain is built from TRBV11-2 and TRBJ2-5; TRBD1 aligns across 7 bases. Per germline, CDR1 SGHAT and CDR2 FQNNGV. V dropped 5 bases and J dropped 5; count of bases not matched to a gene: 11. The CDR3 runs to 15 residues. The CDR3 spells CASSTRVGGGETQYF. CDR3 DNA sequence: TGTGCCAGCAGCACAAGAGTAGGGGGCGGGGAGACCCAGTACTTC.

The rearrangement uses TRBV11-2 and TRBJ1-5, with no clear D. The length of the CDR3 is 13 residues. The germline CDR1 and CDR2 sequences are SGHAT and FQNNGV. V lost 7 bases to trimming and J lost 7 bases, with 14 bases between them. The CDR3, as DNA: TGTGCCAGCACCCTCTCAGGAGGGCAGCCCCAGCATTTT. Its protein product is CASTLSGGQPQHF.

This clone was seen once. V is TRBV9 and J is TRBJ2-2; D is undetermined. CDR1 SGDLS and CDR2 YYNGEE come from the germline V gene. Trimming stripped 0 bases from V and 6 bases from J, with 12 bases between. There are 15 residues in the CDR3. The CDR3: CASSVGSHEAGELFF. The CDR3 nucleotides are TGTGCCAGCAGCGTAGGGTCCCATGAGGCCGGGGAGCTGTTTTTT.

The V call is TRBV5-1, the J call TRBJ2-7; 7 bases are shared with TRBD1. Germline-derived CDR1 and CDR2 are SGHRS and YFSETQ. The CDR3 covers 14 residues. The junction had 7 bases not matched to a gene; V was cut back by 4 bases and J by 3 bases. CDR3 bases: TGCGCCAGCAGCACAGGGGTACCCGGCTACGAGCAGTACTTC. It codes for CASSTGVPGYEQYF.

The V call is TRBV4-2, the J call TRBJ2-6; D is possibly TRBD2 (5 bases). The CDR3 covers 15 residues. Germline V gene sequence: CDR1 LGHNA, CDR2 YNFKEQ. Between the trimmed V and J ends, which lost 4 bases and 0 bases, there was a span of 7 bases. In DNA, the CDR3 is TGTGCCAGCAGCCTGGGGAGCTCTGGGGCCAACGTCCTGACTTTC. It yields the protein CASSLGSSGANVLTF.

Points on this clone: The sample carries other DNA sequences with the same CDR3. The chain recombines TRBV4-3 with TRBJ2-3, with D possibly being TRBD2 (5 bases). CDR1 LGHNA and CDR2 YSLEER come from the germline V gene. Trimming left V 0 bases short and J 2 bases short, with 12 bases between. CDR3 length equals 16 residues. CDR3 sequence reads: CASSQDGLASTDTQYF. CDR3 bases: TGCGCCAGCAGCCAAGATGGTCTAGCTTCCACAGATACGCAGTATTTT.

The chain employs TRBV19 and TRBJ2-2; D not resolved. Trimming cost V 6 bases and J 7 bases, with 9 bases left between them. Germline V CDR1 and CDR2: LNHDA, SQIVND (reference sequence). The CDR3 consists of 12 residues. The CDR3 reads CASSMPGGELFF. CDR3 nucleotides: TGTGCCAGTAGCATGCCGGGCGGGGAGCTGTTTTTT. The full variable domain, in which reference TRBV19 and TRBJ2-2 provide the parts outside the CDR3, is DGGITQSPKYLFRKEGQNVTLSCEQNLNHDAMYWYRQDPGQGLRLIYYSQIVNDFQKGDIAEGYSVSREKKESFPLTVTSAQKNPTAFYLCASSMPGGELFFGEGSRLTVL.

The chain employs TRBV4-3 and TRBJ2-3; 11 bases fit TRBD2. Germline-derived CDR1 and CDR2 are LGHNA and YSLEER. The CDR3 has 18 amino acids. V was clipped by 1 base and J by 5 bases; unmatched bases: 11. This CDR3 is CASSQGSLAGGRGDTQYF. Written as DNA, the CDR3 is TGCGCCAGCAGCCAAGGTTCCCTAGCGGGGGGCCGGGGAGATACGCAGTATTTT.

The chain is built from TRBV7-8 and TRBJ2-2; D perhaps matches TRBD1 (5 bases). Looked up from germline, CDR1 is SGHVS and CDR2 is FQNEAQ. The CDR3 extends over 14 amino acids. Trimming removed 4 bases at V and 6 bases at J, with 12 bases between. CDR3 loop: CASSSSQGSGELFF. CDR3 in DNA: TGTGCCAGCAGCTCAAGCCAGGGTTCCGGGGAGCTGTTTTTT. The full variable domain, in which reference TRBV7-8 and TRBJ2-2 provide the parts outside the CDR3, is GAGVSQSPRYKVAKRGQDVALRCDPISGHVSLFWYQQALGQGPEFLTYFQNEAQLDKSGLPSDRFFAERPEGSVSTLKIQRTQQEDSAVYLCASSSSQGSGELFFGEGSRLTVL.

This clone was seen a single time. The chain employs TRBV28 and TRBJ2-3; maybe TRBD2 (6 bases). The V gene's germline CDR1 is MDHEN and CDR2 SYDVKM. Between the trimmed V and J ends, which lost 5 bases and 0 bases, there was a span of 12 bases. CDR3 size: 15 residues. The chain's CDR3 is CASSDGGRSTDTQYF. The CDR3 nucleotides read TGTGCCAGCAGTGATGGGGGGAGGAGCACAGATACGCAGTATTTT. Using reference TRBV28 and TRBJ2-3 for the parts outside the CDR3, the full variable domain is DVKVTQSSRYLVKRTGEKVFLECVQDMDHENMFWYRQDPGLGLRLIYFSYDVKMKEKGDIPEGYSVSREKKERFSLILESASTNQTSMYLCASSDGGRSTDTQYFGPGTRLTVL.

This chain uses TRBV29-1 with TRBJ1-5; TRBD1 might be the D (6 bases). The CDR3 has 12 residues. Germline loops: CDR1 SQVTM, CDR2 ANQGSEA. Deletions cut 6 bases from V and 3 bases from J, with 9 bases between. Here the CDR3 reads CSVGDTNQPQHF. In nucleotides, the CDR3 is TGCAGCGTAGGGGACACCAATCAGCCCCAGCATTTT.

The chain is built from TRBV30 and TRBJ1-5, with a weak D call TRBD1 (6 bases). The V gene lost 0 bases and the J gene lost 7 bases, with 10 bases spanning the gap. The CDR3 spans 13 residues. Germline V CDR1 and CDR2: GTSNPN, SVGIG (reference sequence). The CDR3 loop is CAWSVRGGQPQHF. The CDR3 nucleotides read TGTGCCTGGAGTGTTAGAGGGGGACAGCCCCAGCATTTT.

The chain links TRBV4-2 to TRBJ2-5; D might be TRBD1 (6 bases). The V gene lost 3 bases and the J gene lost 4 bases, with 12 bases spanning the gap. The CDR3 is 14 residues long. Germline values: CDR1 LGHNA, CDR2 YNFKEQ. Written as DNA, the CDR3 is TGTGCCAGCAGCCAGGGTACAGGGTCAGAGACCCAGTACTTC. Residues: CASSQGTGSETQYF.